The 20 T cell receptor beta chains presented below share a single source sample, sequenced in a study of glioma-infiltrating T cells after dendritic cell vaccination. Specified time point: after dendritic cell vaccination, including at tumor progression/relapse. Measured with immunoSEQ multiplex PCR; TCRdb has only the in-frame clones, and not every one. The table lists 100,000 or so clones, over 80% of them singletons. The sequenced sample was blood, obtained after dendritic cell vaccination. The receptors were sampled from a human donor with glioblastoma.

This chain links TRBV7-8 with TRBJ2-7; the D gene is possibly TRBD1 (6 bases). The CDR3 consists of 12 residues. CDR1 is SGHVS, CDR2 FQNEAQ, per germline. V was shortened by 4 bases and J by 9 bases, with 13 bases between the two germline ends. The CDR3 DNA is TGTGCCAGCAGCTCGAACAGGGCAGGGCAGTACTTC. The encoded protein is CASSSNRAGQYF.

The rearrangement uses TRBV7-9 and TRBJ2-1; D not resolved. The CDR3 consists of 13 residues. Germline V gene lookup returns CDR1 SEHNR and CDR2 FQNEAQ (reference sequence). The V gene lost 3 bases and the J gene lost 5 bases, with 8 bases spanning the gap. CDR3 nucleotide sequence: TGTGCCAGCAGCTTTCTATCAAACAATGAGCAGTTCTTC. The encoded protein is CASSFLSNNEQFF.

This clone showed up just once. This chain uses TRBV5-1 with TRBJ1-2; D gene ambiguous. CDR3 length: 11 amino acids. The germline V gene encodes CDR1 SGHRS and CDR2 YFSETQ. V was trimmed by 5 bases and J by 7 bases, leaving 9 bases between them. For the CDR3, the DNA is TGCGCCAGCAGATCGGGTTTTGGCTACACCTTC. Its protein product is CASRSGFGYTF.

The rearrangement joins TRBV7-3 to TRBJ2-1; possibly TRBD2 for D (6 bases). Deletions cut 1 base from V and 5 bases from J, with 12 bases between. The germline CDR1 and CDR2 sequences are SGHTA and FQGTGA. This CDR3 is built from 15 residues. This CDR3 is CASSLRGTGNNEQFF. The CDR3 DNA reads as TGTGCCAGCAGCTTAAGGGGGACTGGTAACAATGAGCAGTTCTTC.

The chain has TRBV5-1 and TRBJ2-7; 7 nucleotides agree with TRBD1. This CDR3 has 15 amino acids. V gave up 3 bases and J gave up 12 bases; unmatched junction bases: 18. CDR1 and CDR2 from the germline V gene are SGHRS and YFSETQ. The CDR3 bases are TGCGCCAGCAGCTCCCTCCCCGGACAGGCCTGGGTGGGGTACTTC. It specifies CASSSLPGQAWVGYF.

This clone was observed a single time. The rearrangement joins TRBV27 to TRBJ2-2; D may be TRBD2 (5 bases). CDR3 length equals 14 residues. Germline V gives CDR1 MNHEY, CDR2 SMNVEV (reference sequence). Trimming pared 1 base from V and 4 bases from J, leaving 7 bases between. CDR3 loop: CASSLLGGTGELFF. The DNA for the CDR3 is TGTGCCAGCAGTTTATTAGGAGGCACCGGGGAGCTGTTTTTT.

The chain combines TRBV6-1 with TRBJ2-7, with TRBD2 identical over 10 bases. J was trimmed by 4 bases and V by 1 base; bases with no gene match: 10. Germline-derived CDR1 and CDR2 are MNHNS and SASEGT. This CDR3 is 17 amino acids long. The CDR3 loop reads CASSEGLAGGRKYEQYF. In DNA form, the CDR3 reads TGTGCCAGCAGTGAAGGTTTAGCGGGAGGCCGGAAGTACGAGCAGTACTTC.

The chain joins TRBV28 to TRBJ2-7, with 7 bases matching TRBD1. After removal of 5 bases from V and 4 bases from J, the junction contained 8 bases not matched to a gene. The germline CDR1 and CDR2 sequences are MDHEN and SYDVKM. CDR3 length: 14 amino acids. The CDR3 region has the DNA TGTGCCAGCAGTCCTCCGGGACAGATATACGAGCAGTACTTC. As protein: CASSPPGQIYEQYF.

The chain joins TRBV7-9 to TRBJ2-5; the D gene is possibly TRBD2 (7 bases). From germline, CDR1 is SEHNR and CDR2 FQNEAQ (reference sequence). The germline V and J ends were trimmed by 3 bases and 5 bases, with 16 bases remaining between them. The CDR3 totals 15 residues. The CDR3 here is CASSFWGRGGETQYF. CDR3 nucleotides: TGTGCCAGCAGCTTTTGGGGGCGCGGGGGCGAGACCCAGTACTTC.

A single count supports this clone. The rearrangement joins TRBV7-3 to TRBJ1-3; TRBD1 might be the D (6 bases). The V end was cut by 3 bases, the J end by 4 bases, with 13 bases between. This CDR3 is built from 15 residues. The germline CDR1 and CDR2 sequences are SGHTA and FQGTGA. CDR3 nucleotides: TGTGCCAGCAGCTTCCAACACAGGGACGGAAACACCATATATTTT. Amino acids: CASSFQHRDGNTIYF.

The chain recombines TRBV2 with TRBJ2-3, with 7 bases fitting TRBD2. This CDR3 is built from 13 residues. The ends lost 6 bases at V and 3 bases at J; junction bases unmatched: 3. Germline V gene sequence: CDR1 SNHLY, CDR2 FYNNEI. CDR3 amino acids: CASSAGVTDTQYF. The CDR3 DNA reads as TGTGCCAGCAGCGCGGGGGTTACAGATACGCAGTATTTT.

The DNA of the CDR3 is TGTGCCAGCAGTGTAACGGGAGGGCCCCTTAATGAGCAGTTCTTC. Translated: CASSVTGGPLNEQFF. This chain joins TRBV2 and TRBJ2-1; 8 bases map to TRBD2. The CDR3 runs 15 residues. Germline CDR1 and CDR2: SNHLY and FYNNEI. After removal of 4 bases from V and 7 bases from J, the junction contained 9 bases not matched to a gene.

For the CDR3, the DNA is TGTGCCAGCAGTTCACACGTAAATTCACCCCTCCACTTT. This sequence encodes CASSSHVNSPLHF. This chain connects TRBV27 to TRBJ1-6, with no clear D. Germline CDR1 is MNHEY and CDR2 is SMNVEV (reference sequence). CDR3 size: 13 residues. V lost 4 bases, J lost 7 bases, and 8 bases lay in between.

The chain carries TRBV29-1 and TRBJ2-3; TRBD2 is a possible D gene (6 bases). With 7 bases removed from V and 0 bases from J, the gap between germline ends came to 11 bases. This CDR3 has 13 residues. Germline V CDR1 and CDR2: SQVTM, ANQGSEA. The DNA for the CDR3 is TGCAGCGGCCGGGGGATAAGCACAGATACGCAGTATTTT. Translated, it gives CSGRGISTDTQYF.

V and J are TRBV6-5 and TRBJ1-2, with 9 bases that match TRBD1. V lost 2 bases to trimming and J lost 4 bases; unmatched junction nucleotides: 5. This CDR3 contains 15 residues. CDR1 MNHEY and CDR2 SVGAGI come from the germline V gene. The CDR3 nucleotides are TGTGCCAGCAGTTACCCGACAGGGGGAAGCTATGGCTACACCTTC. Translation: CASSYPTGGSYGYTF.

This clone appeared once. The chain is built from TRBV6-5 and TRBJ1-2, with TRBD1 identical over 10 bases. CDR3 length: 14 residues. The ends lost 10 bases at V and 5 bases at J; junction bases unmatched: 10. Germline CDR1 is MNHEY and CDR2 is SVGAGI. DNA of the CDR3: TGTGCCACAAGGCCGGTGGGACAGGGGTATGGCTACACCTTC. Protein: CATRPVGQGYGYTF.

As DNA, the CDR3 is TGTGCCAGCTTTAGAGGACAGACCCACTATGGCTACACCTTC. It yields the protein CASFRGQTHYGYTF. The chain uses TRBV6-6 and TRBJ1-2, with a tentative D call TRBD1 (6 bases). From germline, CDR1 is MNHNY and CDR2 SVGAGI (reference sequence). The CDR3 runs 14 residues. Trimming left V 8 bases short and J 3 bases short, with 16 bases between.

The chain links TRBV5-1 to TRBJ1-1, with D hard to call. The CDR3 spans 15 residues. Trimming removed 4 bases from V and 4 bases from J, with 17 bases in between. Germline CDR1 and CDR2: SGHRS and YFSETQ. The CDR3 DNA is TGCGCCAGCAGCATTGGCCAGATTTCTTCCACTGAAGCTTTCTTT. Encoded protein: CASSIGQISSTEAFF.

This sequence joins TRBV4-1 and TRBJ2-7, with D possibly TRBD2 on 5 matching bases. Germline V CDR1 and CDR2: MGHRA, YSYEKL. The CDR3 is 15 amino acids. V was pared by 2 bases and J by 3 bases, with 14 bases between. As DNA, the CDR3 is TGCGCCAGCAGCCAAACCTCGCCTAGCTTCTACGAGCAGTACTTC. Protein product: CASSQTSPSFYEQYF.

This clone is a singleton in its sample. The chain carries TRBV6-1 and TRBJ1-3; the D gene is possibly TRBD1 (5 bases). This CDR3 has 16 amino acids. Germline V gene data show CDR1 as MNHNS and CDR2 as SASEGT. The V and J ends lost 3 bases and 0 bases respectively, with 12 bases between them. The CDR3 DNA is TGTGCCAGCAGTGAGCCGGGACTGGGCTCTGGAAACACCATATATTTT. Protein sequence: CASSEPGLGSGNTIYF.